One and the same sample provided the 29 T cell receptor beta chains below, sequenced in a study of T-cell reconstitution after alpha-beta-depleted transplantation in children. Unique molecular identifiers were incorporated during preparation of the TCRbeta library. One entry per CDR3 protein results from TCRdb running MiXCR on the PCR reads. The table shows around 250,000 distinct CDR3 sequences, with roughly 9.5% occurring only once. The sample here was PBMCs from the stem cell graft donor, taken from the stem cell graft. Receptors were obtained from a human donor who donated a stem cell graft to a child with SCID.

This clonotype was detected many times. CDR3 coding DNA: TGCAGTGCTAGAACAGGGAATTACAATGAGCAGTTCTTC. Protein: CSARTGNYNEQFF. This chain joins TRBV20-1 and TRBJ2-1; perhaps TRBD1 as D (6 bases). V lost 2 bases and J 4 bases, leaving 9 bases between the germline ends. Germline V gene lookup returns CDR1 DFQATT and CDR2 SNEGSKA (reference sequence). The CDR3 totals 13 residues.

This chain links TRBV24-1 with TRBJ2-1; the match to TRBD2 covers 7 bases. The CDR3 is made up of 14 amino acids. The V segment lost 4 bases and the J segment 5 bases; nucleotides outside the gene matches: 4. CDR1 KGHDR and CDR2 SFDVKD come from the germline V gene. The CDR3 here is CATSDTSDHNEQFF. The CDR3 nucleotides read TGTGCCACCAGTGACACTAGCGACCACAATGAGCAGTTCTTC.

This clonotype was counted many times. This sequence joins TRBV27 and TRBJ2-1; TRBD2 aligns across 15 bases. Germline trimming cut 5 bases from V and 6 bases from J; bases unmatched to any gene: 5. The CDR3 runs to 16 residues. Germline V gene data show CDR1 as MNHEY and CDR2 as SMNVEV (reference sequence). The CDR3 bases are TGTGCCAGCAGTATGGGACTAGCGGGGGGCCGCAATGAGCAGTTCTTC. It is translated as CASSMGLAGGRNEQFF.

By frequency in the sample, this clonotype is medium-sized. This chain connects TRBV5-1 to TRBJ1-1; possible D gene TRBD1, 6 bases. This CDR3 is 13 amino acids long. Trimming shortened V by 0 bases and J by 6 bases, and 9 bases separated the two germline ends. Germline V gene lookup returns CDR1 SGHRS and CDR2 YFSETQ. The chain's CDR3 is CASSLEGGAEAFF. The CDR3 nucleotides read TGCGCCAGCAGCTTGGAAGGGGGGGCTGAAGCTTTCTTT. The whole variable domain, remainder taken from reference TRBV5-1 and TRBJ1-1, is KAGVTQTPRYLIKTRGQQVTLSCSPISGHRSVSWYQQTPGQGLQFLFEYFSETQRNKGNFPGRFSGRQFSNSRSEMNVSTLELGDSALYLCASSLEGGAEAFFGQGTRLTVV.

The V and J genes are TRBV9 and TRBJ2-1; 9 nucleotides align to TRBD2. Per the germline V gene, CDR1 is SGDLS and CDR2 is YYNGEE. The CDR3 covers 15 residues. With 0 bases clipped from V and 4 bases from J, the junction kept 2 bases outside the gene matches. The CDR3 loop reads CASSVEGLAYNEQFF. The CDR3 DNA reads TGTGCCAGCAGCGTAGAGGGACTAGCTTACAATGAGCAGTTCTTC.

This clonotype was counted a few times. The J gene is TRBJ2-7, the V gene TRBV5-1; possibly TRBD1 for D (6 bases). This CDR3 region has 14 residues. V lost 0 bases and J lost 3, with 10 bases in between. CDR1 is SGHRS, CDR2 YFSETQ, per germline. CDR3 loop: CASSLGTDVYEQYF. CDR3 DNA sequence: TGCGCCAGCAGCTTGGGGACAGACGTCTACGAGCAGTACTTC.

This clonotype showed up just a few times. The chain is built from TRBV3-1 and TRBJ2-7; tentatively, D is TRBD1 (6 bases). Trimming shortened V by 0 bases and J by 4 bases, and 13 bases separated the two germline ends. This CDR3 comprises 15 residues. Per the germline V gene, CDR1 is LGHDT and CDR2 is YNNKEL (reference sequence). For the CDR3, the DNA is TGTGCCAGCAGCCAAGAGGGGGCTAGTCTATACGAGCAGTACTTC. Translation gives CASSQEGASLYEQYF.

This clonotype was detected ten times or more. V and J are TRBV20-1 and TRBJ2-1; a possible D gene is TRBD1 (6 bases). Per germline, CDR1 DFQATT and CDR2 SNEGSKA (reference sequence). Trimming removed 2 bases from V and 15 bases from J, with 14 bases in between. The CDR3 loop spans 11 amino acids. The CDR3 DNA follows: TGCAGTGCTAGATTCAGGGGAGACGGGTTCTTC. This translates into CSARFRGDGFF.

This clonotype was seen a handful of times. V is TRBV7-3 and J is TRBJ1-1, with D unresolved. CDR1 and CDR2 (germline): SGHTA, FQGTGA. V lost 5 bases, J lost 8 bases, and 15 bases lay in between. The CDR3 has 13 amino acids. In nucleotides, the CDR3 is TGTGCCAGCAGCACCACACCTACAGTGGAAGCTTTCTTT. Translated, it gives CASSTTPTVEAFF.

This clonotype was detected only a few times. This chain links TRBV12-3 or TRBV12-4 with TRBJ1-6; D uncertain. V lost 3 bases and J 5 bases, leaving 8 bases between the germline ends. The CDR3 runs 14 residues. The CDR3 protein is CASSFTIDNSPLHF. Here the CDR3 DNA reads TGTGCCAGCAGTTTTACCATAGATAATTCACCCCTCCACTTT.

At least ten counts were recorded for this clonotype. The gene calls are TRBV7-6 and TRBJ2-3; D possibly corresponds to TRBD2 (6 bases). V lost 4 bases, J lost 4 bases, and 18 bases lay in between. CDR3 length: 16 amino acids. CDR1 and CDR2 (germline): SGHVS, FNYEAQ. CDR3 in amino acids: CASSSSAGTGADTQYF. The CDR3 DNA reads TGTGCCAGCAGCTCTTCCGCCGGGACTGGGGCAGATACGCAGTATTTT.

This rearrangement joins TRBV7-6 to TRBJ2-3; D is undetermined. This CDR3 spans 17 amino acids. Germline CDR1 reads SGHVS; CDR2 reads FNYEAQ. V gave up 5 bases and J gave up 0 bases, with 18 bases separating them. CDR3 region: CASSQSAASTSTDTQYF. The CDR3 nucleotides read TGTGCCAGCAGCCAAAGTGCAGCTTCCACTAGCACAGATACGCAGTATTTT. The whole variable domain, filled in from reference TRBV7-6 and TRBJ2-3, reads GAGVSQSPRYKVTKRGQDVALRCDPISGHVSLYWYRQALGQGPEFLTYFNYEAQQDKSGLPNDRFSAERPEGSISTLTIQRTEQRDSAMYRCASSQSAASTSTDTQYFGPGTRLTVL.

This clonotype was seen ten or more times. The chain uses TRBV15 and TRBJ1-1; no definite D call. V lost 8 bases and J lost 1, with 14 bases in between. This CDR3 has 14 residues. CDR1 and CDR2 (germline): LNHNV, YYDKDF (reference sequence). The CDR3 DNA sequence: TGTGCCACCCACCCGCCGACGCCGAACACTGAAGCTTTCTTT. It is translated as CATHPPTPNTEAFF.

This clonotype was seen a few times. The CDR3 is CATLGTGGSSDTQYF. The CDR3, as DNA: TGTGCCACACTAGGGACAGGGGGCAGCTCAGATACGCAGTATTTT. This sequence joins TRBV10-3 and TRBJ2-3, with 12 bases matching TRBD1. There are 15 residues in the CDR3. Germline-derived CDR1 and CDR2 are ENHRY and SYGVKD. J was trimmed by 4 bases and V by 10 bases; bases with no gene match: 9.

This clonotype came up a few times. The rearrangement uses TRBV19 and TRBJ1-5; D is unresolved. V was shortened by 5 bases and J by 4 bases, with 15 bases between the two germline ends. The CDR3 spans 15 residues. Per the germline V gene, CDR1 is LNHDA and CDR2 is SQIVND (reference sequence). In DNA form, the CDR3 reads TGTGCCAGTAGTGTCGGTTCTACAACTAATCAGCCCCAGCATTTT. The encoded protein is CASSVGSTTNQPQHF.

This chain joins TRBV5-6 and TRBJ2-3; the D gene is possibly TRBD1 (7 bases). The CDR3 covers 15 residues. The V gene lost 3 bases and the J gene lost 4 bases, with 15 bases spanning the gap. Per the germline V gene, CDR1 is SGHDT and CDR2 is YYEEEE. The DNA of the CDR3 is TGTGCCAGCAGCTCGCAAGGCAGGGGGGCAGATACGCAGTATTTT. This codes for CASSSQGRGADTQYF.

The chain has TRBV20-1 and TRBJ2-5; no clear D gene. Germline V lookup: CDR1 DFQATT, CDR2 SNEGSKA (reference sequence). V was pared by 6 bases and J by 5 bases, with 16 bases between. The CDR3 covers 13 residues. The CDR3 DNA is TGCAGTGCCACTCCACTCGCGAGGGAGACCCAGTACTTC. Amino acid sequence: CSATPLARETQYF.

This clonotype was observed many times. The J gene is TRBJ2-3, the V gene TRBV9, with D perhaps matching TRBD1 (6 bases). The CDR3 extends over 15 amino acids. In germline, CDR1 is SGDLS, CDR2 YYNGEE. Trimming shortened V by 1 base and J by 2 bases, and 11 bases separated the two germline ends. The DNA of the CDR3 is TGTGCCAGCAGCGTAATAGGACAGAACACAGATACGCAGTATTTT. Its translation: CASSVIGQNTDTQYF.

The genes are TRBV7-3 and TRBJ2-7; possible D gene TRBD2, 6 bases. The CDR3 has 13 residues. Germline V gives CDR1 SGHTA, CDR2 FQGTGA. V shed 2 bases and J shed 10 bases, with 15 bases lying between them. The CDR3 DNA reads TGTGCCAGCAGCTTAGGAGGGGCGGAGATCCAGTACTTC. Translated, it gives CASSLGGAEIQYF. Using reference TRBV7-3 and TRBJ2-7 for the parts outside the CDR3, the full variable domain is GAGVSQTPSNKVTEKGKYVELRCDPISGHTALYWYRQSLGQGPEFLIYFQGTGAADDSGLPNDRFFAVRPEGSVSTLKIQRTERGDSAVYLCASSLGGAEIQYFGPGTRLTVT.

CDR3 in DNA: TGTGCCACCAGTGATATAGGCGTTGGCTACGAGCAGTACTTC. Translated: CATSDIGVGYEQYF. The rearrangement links TRBV24-1 to TRBJ2-7; D gene unclear. The CDR3 is 14 amino acids. Trimming removed 3 bases from V and 3 bases from J, with 11 bases in between. Germline V lookup: CDR1 KGHDR, CDR2 SFDVKD.

This clonotype was seen a few times. The CDR3 DNA reads as TGCGCCAGCAGCTTGGCCGATGGGTCCAAAAACATTCAGTACTTC. Translation: CASSLADGSKNIQYF. The gene calls are TRBV5-1 and TRBJ2-4; D is unclear. Trimming shortened V by 0 bases and J by 2 bases, and 9 bases separated the two germline ends. CDR1 is SGHRS, CDR2 YFSETQ, per germline. The CDR3 runs to 15 residues.

V and J are TRBV5-1 and TRBJ2-2, with TRBD1 matching 11 bases. This CDR3 spans 15 amino acids. Trimming took 3 bases from V and 5 from J; bases not matched to a gene: 3. Per the germline V gene, CDR1 is SGHRS and CDR2 is YFSETQ. The CDR3 bases are TGCGCCAGCAGCTGGCGGGACAGGGGGACCGGGGAGCTGTTTTTT. The encoded protein is CASSWRDRGTGELFF.

V usage is TRBV7-9 and J usage is TRBJ1-4; no definite D call. V shed 3 bases and J shed 0 bases, with 5 bases lying between them. Germline lookup yields CDR1 SEHNR and CDR2 FQNEAQ (reference sequence). The CDR3 spans 14 residues. The chain's CDR3 is CASSFGSTNEKLFF. The CDR3 DNA is TGTGCCAGCAGCTTTGGGTCAACTAATGAAAAACTGTTTTTT.

This clonotype occurred a few times. The chain employs TRBV6-5 and TRBJ2-5; D tentatively fits TRBD1 or TRBD2 (5 bases each). Per germline, CDR1 MNHEY and CDR2 SVGAGI. V lost 7 bases, J lost 1 base, and 7 bases lay in between. This CDR3 has 12 amino acids. CDR3 DNA sequence: TGTGCCAGCACCGGGACCCAAGAGACCCAGTACTTC. It translates to CASTGTQETQYF.

This chain connects TRBV4-1 to TRBJ1-1; tentative D call: TRBD1 (5 bases). V lost 0 bases and J lost 5, with 16 bases in between. Germline-derived CDR1 and CDR2 are MGHRA and YSYEKL. The CDR3 totals 16 residues. The CDR3 sequence: CASSQDLGGRGTEAFF. DNA of the CDR3: TGCGCCAGCAGCCAAGATCTGGGGGGGAGAGGGACTGAAGCTTTCTTT.

This clonotype showed up many times. The V gene is TRBV29-1, the J gene TRBJ2-1; 14 nucleotides line up with TRBD2. This CDR3 comprises 14 residues. Losses at the gene ends were 5 bases for V and 7 bases for J; bases not matched to a gene: 4. CDR1 SQVTM and CDR2 ANQGSEA come from the germline V gene. Written as DNA, the CDR3 is TGCAGCGTTAAGGGACTAGCGGGGGATAATGAGCAGTTCTTC. Translating gives CSVKGLAGDNEQFF.

The genes are TRBV29-1 and TRBJ2-2; no definite D call. The germline CDR1 and CDR2 sequences are SQVTM and ANQGSEA. With 7 bases removed from V and 2 bases from J, the gap between germline ends came to 8 bases. The length of the CDR3 is 12 residues. This CDR3 is CSGDDNTGELFF. The CDR3 DNA is TGCAGCGGCGACGACAACACCGGGGAGCTGTTTTTT.

The chain carries TRBV18 and TRBJ2-1; TRBD1 matches 9 bases. The CDR3 is 15 residues long. J lost 8 bases, V lost 2 bases, and 7 bases had no gene match. From germline, CDR1 is KGHSH and CDR2 LQKENI. For the CDR3, the DNA is TGTGCCAGCTCACCATACGGACAGGGGATCGATGAGCAGTTCTTC. It translates to CASSPYGQGIDEQFF.

This clonotype came up many times. CDR3 sequence (DNA): TGCAGTGCTAGGCGTTCAGGGTTTTGGGGGTTAGCAGACACTGAAGCTTTCTTT. Translating gives CSARRSGFWGLADTEAFF. The V call is TRBV20-1, the J call TRBJ1-1; D perhaps matches TRBD1 (5 bases). Germline CDR1 and CDR2: DFQATT and SNEGSKA (reference sequence). V lost 3 bases and J 3 bases, leaving 26 bases between the germline ends. The CDR3 is 18 residues long.